This T cell receptor beta chain was recorded in a study of blood T cell repertoires in COVID-19. The overall study: Collection of acute and convalescent COVID-19 samples took place in the United States, Italy and Spain. The analysed material was cDNA or gDNA that came from T cells, B-cell-depleted T cells, or PBMCs.

The germline gives CDR1 MDHEN, CDR2 SYDVKM. The ends lost 5 bases at V and 8 bases at J; junction bases unmatched: 9. CDR3 length: 14 residues. The protocol was immunoSEQ multiplex PCR, while the TCRdb copy is restricted to in-frame clones and leaves out a portion. The table includes about 280,000 clones, around 93% detected once. Participants were aged roughly 18 to 95 years, lived in over 20 US areas, and enrolled virtually. This chain links TRBV28 with TRBJ2-7, with 10 bases fitting TRBD1. Sequences were obtained from PBMCs or T cells enriched from blood (not recorded which). The clonotype comes from a man aged 35 to 55 who had been exposed to COVID-19. CDR3 sequence: CASSPGQGVRKQYF. The CDR3 region has the DNA TGTGCCAGCAGTCCAGGACAGGGGGTGAGAAAGCAGTACTTC.